One sample yielded the 14 T cell receptor beta chains listed below, sequenced in a study of CD8 T cells in ankylosing spondylitis. Study findings and constraints: The study identified a TCR beta motif of about eight highly homologous variants that appeared characteristic of ankylosing spondylitis blood.

Each CDR3 protein gets one entry after TCRdb re-called the 5' RACE reads with MiXCR. This sample has 200,000 to 250,000 distinct CDR3 sequences, with 18% found just once. No cognate antigen is known for these TCRs. Source material: blood, either unsorted or a sorted T cell fraction (not recorded which). These receptors originate from a male donor with ankylosing spondylitis.

The gene calls are TRBV12-3 or TRBV12-4 and TRBJ1-2; D ambiguous. This CDR3 has 14 amino acids. Trimming removed 5 bases from V and 6 bases from J, with 16 bases in between. CDR3 sequence (DNA): TGTGCCAGCAGTATCTCCCCGGGGTGGGATGGCTACACCTTC. Protein: CASSISPGWDGYTF.

The CDR3 DNA reads as TGTGCCAGCAGCCGGGACAGCGCCAGCGAGCAGTACTTC. This codes for CASSRDSASEQYF. V usage is TRBV27 and J usage is TRBJ2-7; TRBD1 aligns across 7 bases. CDR3 length equals 13 residues. Trimming at V came to 6 bases and at J to 6 bases, leaving 8 bases not matched to a gene. CDR1 is MNHEY, CDR2 SMNVEV, per germline (reference sequence).

J is TRBJ2-1 and V is TRBV27, with 7 bases lining up with TRBD2. Per the germline V gene, CDR1 is MNHEY and CDR2 is SMNVEV (reference sequence). This CDR3 is built from 16 residues. Germline trimming cut 5 bases from V and 0 bases from J; bases unmatched to any gene: 7. The CDR3 coding sequence is TGTGCCAGCAGTCTTCTTGGCGGGGGCTCCTACAATGAGCAGTTCTTC. Translating gives CASSLLGGGSYNEQFF.

In this sample, this clonotype turned up a few times. This sequence joins TRBV20-1 and TRBJ2-7; 11 positions agree with TRBD1. CDR3 size: 14 residues. Germline CDR1 and CDR2: DFQATT and SNEGSKA (reference sequence). The trim removed 4 bases at V and 3 bases at J, leaving 5 bases unmatched. CDR3 in DNA: TGCAGTGCTAACCGGGACAGGGGGTTCTACGAGCAGTACTTC. Its protein is CSANRDRGFYEQYF.

DNA of the CDR3: TGTGCCAGCAGTTTATTAAATAGCGGGGGGCTGTACAATGAGCAGTTCTTC. Its translation is CASSLLNSGGLYNEQFF. This chain links TRBV28 with TRBJ2-1; 10 bases line up with TRBD2. Germline CDR1 MDHEN, CDR2 SYDVKM. The V and J ends lost 1 base and 4 bases, in that order; junction bases with no gene match: 7. The CDR3 is 17 residues long.

This clonotype was recorded many times. The chain couples TRBV20-1 to TRBJ2-3; D might be TRBD1 (5 bases). V was pared by 2 bases and J by 7 bases, with 16 bases between. The germline V gene has CDR1 DFQATT and CDR2 SNEGSKA (reference sequence). This CDR3 is built from 14 residues. The CDR3 bases are TGCAGTGCTAGATCTTTAGACAGTGAAAATACGCAGTATTTT. It is translated as CSARSLDSENTQYF.

This clonotype was recorded a few times. J is TRBJ1-1 and V is TRBV30, with D possibly matching TRBD1 (5 bases). V gave up 1 base and J gave up 1 base, with 10 bases separating them. The germline CDR1 and CDR2 sequences are GTSNPN and SVGIG (reference sequence). This CDR3 region has 14 residues. This CDR3 is CAWSEGTGNTEAFF. The DNA for the CDR3 is TGTGCCTGGAGTGAAGGGACGGGGAACACTGAAGCTTTCTTT.

The chain has TRBV20-1 and TRBJ2-1, with a tentative D call TRBD1 (6 bases). The CDR3 has 16 residues. Deletions cut 3 bases from V and 5 bases from J, with 20 bases between. Germline V gene data show CDR1 as DFQATT and CDR2 as SNEGSKA (reference sequence). The CDR3 DNA is TGCAGTGCTAGTGTTTCAGGGGCCCCTGGACACAATGAGCAGTTCTTC. Protein sequence: CSASVSGAPGHNEQFF.

Comment on this clonotype: This may be a read error, as it is one base from a much larger clone. The rearrangement links TRBV4-1 to TRBJ2-7, with 10 nucleotides matching TRBD2. Germline V CDR1 and CDR2: MGHRA, YSYEKL. With 4 bases clipped from V and 3 bases from J, the junction kept 3 bases outside the gene matches. The CDR3 covers 14 residues. The CDR3, as DNA: TGCGCCAGCAGCCCGCGGACTAGCGGCTACGAGCAGTACTTC. Translating it yields CASSPRTSGYEQYF.

The J gene is TRBJ2-2, the V gene TRBV7-9, with D perhaps TRBD1 or TRBD2 (6 bases each). The ends were cut back, 4 bases at V and 0 bases at J, with 12 bases in the middle. CDR1 SEHNR and CDR2 FQNEAQ come from the germline V gene (reference sequence). CDR3 length: 16 residues. In nucleotides, the CDR3 is TGTGCCAGCAGCTCCCCCGGGGGCGCGAACACCGGGGAGCTGTTTTTT. Translation gives CASSSPGGANTGELFF.

The chain is built from TRBV14 and TRBJ2-1; 7 bases agree with TRBD2. Trimming removed 4 bases from V and 8 bases from J; junction bases left unmatched: 8. The CDR3 extends over 14 amino acids. The V gene's germline CDR1 is SGHDN and CDR2 FVKESK. This CDR3 is CASSLRTRWDEQFF. DNA for the CDR3: TGTGCCAGCAGCCTTCGGACTAGATGGGATGAGCAGTTCTTC.

This clonotype was detected a few times. The J gene is TRBJ1-5, the V gene TRBV12-3 or TRBV12-4, with D perhaps TRBD1 (5 bases). The CDR3 has 14 amino acids. V lost 7 bases to trimming and J lost 6 bases, with 16 bases between them. The CDR3 region is CASTRRGEGQPQHF. The CDR3, as DNA: TGTGCCAGCACCAGGAGGGGCGAGGGTCAGCCCCAGCATTTT.

CDR3 residues: CASSLAARGTEAFF. DNA for the CDR3: TGTGCCAGCAGTTTAGCAGCGAGGGGCACTGAAGCTTTCTTT. V usage is TRBV27 and J usage is TRBJ1-1, with D possibly being TRBD1 (5 bases). The CDR3 totals 14 residues. The V gene's germline CDR1 is MNHEY and CDR2 SMNVEV (reference sequence). The V end was cut by 2 bases, the J end by 4 bases, with 11 bases between.

This clonotype showed up just a few times. The chain links TRBV27 to TRBJ1-5; the D is unclear. V was shortened by 4 bases and J by 5 bases, with 15 bases between the two germline ends. The germline gives CDR1 MNHEY, CDR2 SMNVEV (reference sequence). The CDR3 is made up of 15 amino acids. The CDR3 protein is CASSSSPLADQPQHF. The CDR3 nucleotides are TGTGCCAGCAGTTCGTCCCCCCTTGCCGATCAGCCCCAGCATTTT.